This section outlines one T cell receptor (beta chain) sequence together with its context. The antigen is undetermined. The data are from a study of OX40 agonist ivuxolimab in advanced cancers. Study observations and caveats: Clonal expansion from baseline to week 6 occurred in both CD4+ and CD8+ T cells. Also showing low normalized T-cell clonal expansion were some of the nonresponders. CD8+ T cells were the subset that, on average, had more expanded clones than CD4+.

Only in-frame clones appear in the TCRdb table, and some are missing; sequencing was by immunoSEQ multiplex PCR. The sample holds some 30,000 clones, roughly 80% seen once. In germline, CDR1 is MNHNS, CDR2 SASEGT. The CDR3 loop spans 14 amino acids. Losses at the gene ends were 6 bases for V and 8 bases for J; bases not matched to a gene: 12. Blood got drawn at baseline, again on cycle 4 day 1, and then on cycle 7 day 1. Sample: CD4+ or CD8+ T cells sorted from blood, taken in a trial of the OX40 agonist ivuxolimab. The receptor was isolated from an adult with an advanced solid tumor such as melanoma, head and neck, liver or kidney cancer. The chain has TRBV6-1 and TRBJ1-2; 7 nucleotides agree with TRBD1. In DNA, the CDR3 is TGTGCCAGCAGCGCCACGGTACAGGGGCAGGGCTACACCTTC. It specifies CASSATVQGQGYTF.